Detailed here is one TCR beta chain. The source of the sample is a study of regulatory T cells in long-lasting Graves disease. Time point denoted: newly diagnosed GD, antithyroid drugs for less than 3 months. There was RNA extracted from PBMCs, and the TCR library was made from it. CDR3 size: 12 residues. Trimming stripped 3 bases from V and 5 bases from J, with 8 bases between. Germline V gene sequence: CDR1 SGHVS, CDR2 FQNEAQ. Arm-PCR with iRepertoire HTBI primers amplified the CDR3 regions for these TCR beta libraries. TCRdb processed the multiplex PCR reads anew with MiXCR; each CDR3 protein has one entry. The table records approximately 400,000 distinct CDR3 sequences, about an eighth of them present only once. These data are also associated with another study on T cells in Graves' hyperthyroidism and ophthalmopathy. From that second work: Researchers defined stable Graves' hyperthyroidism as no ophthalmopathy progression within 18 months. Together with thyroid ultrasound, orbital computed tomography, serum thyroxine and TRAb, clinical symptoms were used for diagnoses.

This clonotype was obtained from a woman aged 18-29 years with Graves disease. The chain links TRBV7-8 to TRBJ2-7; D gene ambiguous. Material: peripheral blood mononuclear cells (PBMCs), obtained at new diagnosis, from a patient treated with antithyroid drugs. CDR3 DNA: TGTGCCAGCAGCTTCAGGAACAACGAGCAGTACTTC. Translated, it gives CASSFRNNEQYF.